This TCR beta chain comes out of a study of blood T cell repertoires in COVID-19. Whole-study context: Italy, Spain and the United States were the sources of the convalescent and acute COVID-19 samples. Sample material is recorded as cDNA or gDNA derived from T cells, B-cell-depleted T cells, or PBMCs.

Clones were read by immunoSEQ multiplex PCR, and TCRdb kept only the in-frame ones, dropping some. The sample has about 130,000 clones; roughly 80% are singletons. V lost 2 bases and J lost 3, with 8 bases in between. The germline V gene has CDR1 MGHDK and CDR2 SYGVNS. The CDR3 is made up of 14 amino acids. Sample: peripheral blood. This receptor was identified in a woman aged 25-40 years who had recovered from COVID-19. The J gene is TRBJ2-1, the V gene TRBV25-1; D gene unclear. In DNA, the CDR3 is TGTGCCAGCAGTGAAAGCGCCAACTACAATGAGCAGTTCTTC. The encoded protein is CASSESANYNEQFF.